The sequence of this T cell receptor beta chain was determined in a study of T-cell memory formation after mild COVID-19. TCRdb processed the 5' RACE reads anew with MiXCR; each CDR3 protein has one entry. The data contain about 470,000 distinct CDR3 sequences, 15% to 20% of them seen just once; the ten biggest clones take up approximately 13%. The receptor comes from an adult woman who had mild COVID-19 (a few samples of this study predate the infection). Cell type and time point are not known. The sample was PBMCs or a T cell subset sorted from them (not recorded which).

CDR3 sequence (DNA): TGTGCCAGCAGCACCGGGGGGATAAACCGCACAGATACGCAGTATTTT. It translates to CASSTGGINRTDTQYF. J is TRBJ2-3 and V is TRBV12-3 or TRBV12-4; 7 bases align to TRBD2. The V gene end was trimmed by 6 bases and the J gene end by 1 base; junction bases not matched to a gene: 10. The CDR3 length is 16 residues.